The rows below give T cell receptor beta chains drawn from one sample of a study of identical twins. TCRdb recomputed calls from the 5' RACE reads with MiXCR, one row per CDR3 protein. The sample records some 500,000 distinct CDR3 sequences, roughly a fifth being singletons. The same sample was also studied in work on T cells expressing NK-cell markers.

Sequencing was performed on CD4+ T cells sorted from blood. Source of these receptors: a woman aged 18-29 years in good health. Each CDR3 is given with its conserved first and last residue. Each record gives: clone size, V gene, D gene, J gene, CDR3 protein, CDR3 DNA. D genes are given only for firm matches. Part of the rows lack a size; the others show once, few, many or a class for expanded clones.

>few|TRBV5-5|-|TRBJ1-2
CASSQRGSSYGYTF
TGTGCCAGCAGCCAGCGGGGTTCTTCTTATGGCTACACCTTC
>-|TRBV7-9|-|TRBJ2-6
CASSYTSSGANVLTF
TGTGCCAGCAGCTATACTAGCTCTGGGGCCAACGTCCTGACTTTC
>-|TRBV3-1|TRBD2|TRBJ2-7
CASSRSGGPSYEQYF
TGTGCCAGCAGCCGCTCGGGAGGGCCCTCCTACGAGCAGTACTTC
>many|TRBV6-1|TRBD1|TRBJ1-2
CASSRQLLGQGNYGYTF
TGTGCCAGCAGTCGCCAACTCCTGGGACAGGGCAACTATGGCTACACCTTC
>-|TRBV10-3|-|TRBJ2-7
CAISERGSSYEQYF
TGTGCCATCAGTGAGAGGGGATCCTCCTACGAGCAGTACTTC
>-|TRBV6-2/TRBV6-3|-|TRBJ2-5
CASTRGGGAFQETQYF
TGTGCCAGCACTAGAGGTGGCGGGGCCTTCCAAGAGACCCAGTACTTC
>-|TRBV6-2/TRBV6-3|-|TRBJ1-5
CASSSGPGQGPQHF
TGTGCCAGCAGTTCAGGGCCAGGTCAAGGGCCCCAGCATTTT
>-|TRBV27|TRBD2|TRBJ2-3
CASSLSGLASGTQYF
TGTGCCAGCAGTTTGTCGGGATTAGCTAGCGGTACGCAGTATTTT
>-|TRBV6-1|-|TRBJ2-1
CASNPRGGRDEQFF
TGTGCCAGCAATCCCAGGGGGGGGCGGGATGAGCAGTTCTTC
>few|TRBV7-6|-|TRBJ2-1
CASSFAPYNEQFF
TGTGCCAGCAGCTTTGCGCCCTACAATGAGCAGTTCTTC
>-|TRBV7-8|TRBD1|TRBJ1-4
CASSSGRQGAKLFF
TGTGCCAGCAGTTCCGGCAGACAGGGGGCAAAACTGTTTTTT
>-|TRBV27|-|TRBJ1-5
CASSLRGKQPQHF
TGTGCCAGCAGTTTAAGGGGGAAACAGCCCCAGCATTTT
>-|TRBV6-5|TRBD2|TRBJ2-1
CASSSGGVYNEQFF
TGTGCCAGCAGTTCGGGGGGAGTTTACAATGAGCAGTTCTTC
>-|TRBV20-1|-|TRBJ2-1
CSARAPSAAGEQFF
TGCAGTGCTAGAGCCCCCTCGGCCGCGGGTGAGCAGTTCTTC
>-|TRBV2|-|TRBJ1-1
CASGRWENTEAFF
TGTGCCAGCGGACGCTGGGAGAACACTGAAGCTTTCTTT
>many|TRBV7-2|-|TRBJ2-2
CASSYTSGTGELFF
TGTGCCAGCAGCTACACTAGTGGCACCGGGGAGCTGTTTTTT
>-|TRBV27|-|TRBJ2-2
CASSLLGGMDTGELFF
TGTGCCAGCAGTTTATTAGGGGGAATGGACACCGGGGAGCTGTTTTTT
>few|TRBV6-1|TRBD1|TRBJ2-7
CASSSDRAPYEQYF
TGTGCCAGCAGCTCAGACAGGGCCCCCTACGAGCAGTACTTC
>few|TRBV12-3/TRBV12-4|-|TRBJ1-5
CASSLTLGQPQHF
TGTGCCAGCAGTTTGACCCTCGGTCAGCCCCAGCATTTT
>few|TRBV5-4|TRBD1|TRBJ2-3
CASSLGLRQGMGDTQYF
TGTGCCAGCAGCTTGGGCCTGCGACAGGGGATGGGAGATACGCAGTATTTT
>-|TRBV20-1|-|TRBJ2-1
CSAAENEQFF
TGCAGTGCTGCGGAGAATGAGCAGTTCTTC
>few|TRBV30|-|TRBJ2-1
CAWSVRAGHPWNEQFF
TGTGCCTGGAGTGTAAGGGCGGGACATCCGTGGAATGAGCAGTTCTTC
>few|TRBV10-3|-|TRBJ2-1
CAISETRHNEQFF
TGTGCCATCAGTGAGACGCGGCACAATGAGCAGTTCTTC
>-|TRBV20-1|TRBD1|TRBJ1-4
CSAWDRGDEKLFF
TGCAGTGCATGGGACAGGGGGGATGAAAAACTGTTTTTT
>few|TRBV6-1|-|TRBJ1-4
CASKGHANEKLFF
TGTGCCAGCAAAGGACACGCGAATGAAAAACTGTTTTTT
>few|TRBV10-3|-|TRBJ2-1
CAISESIKGGNEQFF
TGTGCCATCAGTGAGTCGATCAAGGGGGGGAATGAGCAGTTCTTC
>-|TRBV15|TRBD2|TRBJ2-1
CATSTGTSGRALYNEQFF
TGTGCCACCAGCACCGGGACTAGCGGGAGGGCCTTATACAATGAGCAGTTCTTC
>-|TRBV12-3/TRBV12-4|TRBD1|TRBJ1-6
CASSLIQGGSPLHF
TGTGCCAGCAGTTTAATACAGGGGGGGTCACCCCTCCACTTT
>few|TRBV27|-|TRBJ2-7
CASSLSRQAFYEQYF
TGTGCCAGCAGTTTATCGAGGCAGGCTTTCTACGAGCAGTACTTC
>few|TRBV29-1|-|TRBJ1-1
CSHGPYKSPLMNTEAFF
TGCAGCCATGGGCCGTATAAATCACCCCTCATGAACACTGAAGCTTTCTTT
>few|TRBV5-1|TRBD1|TRBJ1-2
CASSWDTGTGDYGYTF
TGCGCCAGCAGCTGGGACACCGGGACAGGGGACTATGGCTACACCTTC
>-|TRBV4-3|-|TRBJ2-7
CASSPNLRSHSYEQYF
TGCGCCAGCAGCCCGAACCTCAGGAGCCACTCCTACGAGCAGTACTTC
>-|TRBV7-9|-|TRBJ1-2
CASSSEARNYGYTF
TGTGCCAGCAGCTCAGAGGCCCGAAACTATGGCTACACCTTC
>-|TRBV20-1|TRBD2|TRBJ2-1
CSALRLAGAAPGDEQFF
TGCAGTGCTCTTAGGCTAGCGGGGGCCGCCCCCGGAGATGAGCAGTTCTTC
>-|TRBV6-5|-|TRBJ1-1
CASSYSLGANTEAFF
TGTGCCAGCAGTTACTCCCTAGGCGCGAACACTGAAGCTTTCTTT
>-|TRBV11-3|TRBD2|TRBJ2-1
CASSLGFSGSLDEQFF
TGTGCCAGCAGCTTAGGTTTTAGCGGGAGTCTCGATGAGCAGTTCTTC
>-|TRBV15|-|TRBJ2-6
CATSRDWFSSGANVLTF
TGTGCCACCAGCAGAGATTGGTTTTCCTCTGGGGCCAACGTCCTGACTTTC
>few|TRBV9|TRBD2|TRBJ2-3
CASSVVAGGPTDTQYF
TGTGCCAGCAGCGTAGTGGCGGGGGGCCCCACAGATACGCAGTATTTT
>few|TRBV5-6|-|TRBJ2-1
CASSTIFRYNEQFF
TGTGCCAGCAGCACGATTTTCAGATACAATGAGCAGTTCTTC
>-|TRBV9|-|TRBJ1-2
CASSETSDPNYGYTF
TGTGCCAGCAGCGAGACAAGTGACCCTAACTATGGCTACACCTTC
>few|TRBV5-1|-|TRBJ2-1
CASSLGVGSSYNEQFF
TGCGCCAGCAGCTTGGGGGTGGGGAGCTCCTACAATGAGCAGTTCTTC
>-|TRBV10-1|TRBD2|TRBJ2-3
CASSGQLAGGADTQYF
TGCGCCAGCAGTGGGCAACTAGCGGGAGGTGCAGATACGCAGTATTTT
>-|TRBV10-3|-|TRBJ2-7
CPISAGYYEQYF
TGTCCCATCAGTGCGGGTTACTACGAGCAGTACTTC
>-|TRBV20-1|-|TRBJ2-7
CSALPPRGGVREQYF
TGCAGTGCTTTACCCCCGAGGGGGGGCGTCAGGGAGCAGTACTTC
>-|TRBV19|TRBD2|TRBJ2-3
CASSIARTSGTDTQYF
TGTGCCAGTAGTATCGCGAGGACTAGCGGCACAGATACGCAGTATTTT
>-|TRBV21-1|-|TRBJ1-2
CASSKKFRSTYGYTF
TGTGCCAGCAGCAAAAAGTTCAGAAGCACCTATGGCTACACCTTC
>many|TRBV4-3|TRBD2|TRBJ2-1
CASSRREREREQFF
TGCGCCAGCAGCCGGCGGGAGAGAGAGCGTGAGCAGTTCTTC
>-|TRBV5-1|-|TRBJ2-7
CASSLSGRIYEQYF
TGCGCCAGCAGCTTGTCCGGCAGGATCTACGAGCAGTACTTC
>few|TRBV9|TRBD2|TRBJ2-2
CASSPRGGGTGELFF
TGTGCCAGCAGCCCCCGGGGGGGTGGAACCGGGGAGCTGTTTTTT
>-|TRBV29-1|TRBD1|TRBJ2-7
CSCRTGGYEQYF
TGCAGCTGTCGGACAGGGGGGTACGAGCAGTACTTC
>-|TRBV5-1|-|TRBJ2-3
CASSNSARTDTQYF
TGCGCCAGCAGTAATTCAGCCCGCACAGATACGCAGTATTTT
>many|TRBV5-1|TRBD1|TRBJ2-1
CASSLGDRDYNEQFF
TGCGCCAGCAGCTTGGGGGACAGGGACTACAATGAGCAGTTCTTC
>-|TRBV7-8|TRBD1|TRBJ2-3
CASDRGYTDTQYF
TGTGCCAGCGACAGGGGGTACACAGATACGCAGTATTTT
>-|TRBV7-2|-|TRBJ1-1
CASSQAAVNTEAFF
TGTGCCAGCAGCCAAGCAGCGGTAAACACTGAAGCTTTCTTT
>few|TRBV9|-|TRBJ2-5
CASSVGPVSQETQYF
TGTGCCAGCAGCGTAGGGCCAGTTTCACAAGAGACCCAGTACTTC
>many|TRBV7-9|-|TRBJ2-7
CASSLTLSEQYF
TGTGCCAGCAGCTTAACCCTTTCCGAGCAGTACTTC
>few|TRBV12-3/TRBV12-4|-|TRBJ1-2
CASSWQLTNYGYTF
TGTGCCAGCTCATGGCAGCTAACTAACTATGGCTACACCTTC
>few|TRBV30|-|TRBJ2-7
CAWSVYDEQYF
TGTGCCTGGAGTGTATACGACGAGCAGTACTTC
>-|TRBV5-1|-|TRBJ1-2
CASSLAVGSDGYTF
TGCGCCAGCAGCTTGGCCGTAGGGAGCGACGGCTACACCTTC
>-|TRBV10-2|-|TRBJ1-1
CASSDKGRTEAFF
TGCGCCAGCAGTGACAAGGGAAGGACTGAAGCTTTCTTT